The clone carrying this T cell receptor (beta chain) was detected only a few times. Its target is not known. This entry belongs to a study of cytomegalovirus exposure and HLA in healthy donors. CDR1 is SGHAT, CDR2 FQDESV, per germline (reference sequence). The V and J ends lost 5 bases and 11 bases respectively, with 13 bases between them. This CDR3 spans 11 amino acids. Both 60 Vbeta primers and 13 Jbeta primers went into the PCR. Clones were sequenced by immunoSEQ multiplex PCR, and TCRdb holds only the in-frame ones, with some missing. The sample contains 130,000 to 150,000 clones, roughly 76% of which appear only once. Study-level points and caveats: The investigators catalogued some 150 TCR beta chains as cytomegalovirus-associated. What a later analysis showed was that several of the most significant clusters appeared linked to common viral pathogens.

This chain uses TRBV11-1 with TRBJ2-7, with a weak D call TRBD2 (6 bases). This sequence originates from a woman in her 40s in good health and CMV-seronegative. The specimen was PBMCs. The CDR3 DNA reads TGTGCCAGCAGCCCGGGGGATCGAGAGTACTTC. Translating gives CASSPGDREYF.